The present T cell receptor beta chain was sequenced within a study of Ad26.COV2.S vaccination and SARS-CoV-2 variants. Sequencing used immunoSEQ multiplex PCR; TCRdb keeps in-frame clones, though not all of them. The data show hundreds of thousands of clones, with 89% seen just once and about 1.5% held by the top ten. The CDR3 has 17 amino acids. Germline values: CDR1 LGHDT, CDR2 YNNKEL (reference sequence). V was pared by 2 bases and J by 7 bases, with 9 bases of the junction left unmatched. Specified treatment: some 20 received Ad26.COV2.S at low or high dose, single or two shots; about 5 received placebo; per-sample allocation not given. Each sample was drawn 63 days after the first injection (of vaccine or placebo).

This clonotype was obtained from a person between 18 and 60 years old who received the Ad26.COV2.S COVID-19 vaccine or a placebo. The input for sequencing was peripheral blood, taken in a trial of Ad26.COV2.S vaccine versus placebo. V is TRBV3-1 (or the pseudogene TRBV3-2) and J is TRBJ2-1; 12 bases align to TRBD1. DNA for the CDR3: TGTGCCAGCAGCCAAATTGGGGGACAGGGGGCGAGAAATGAGCAGTTCTTC. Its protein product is CASSQIGGQGARNEQFF.